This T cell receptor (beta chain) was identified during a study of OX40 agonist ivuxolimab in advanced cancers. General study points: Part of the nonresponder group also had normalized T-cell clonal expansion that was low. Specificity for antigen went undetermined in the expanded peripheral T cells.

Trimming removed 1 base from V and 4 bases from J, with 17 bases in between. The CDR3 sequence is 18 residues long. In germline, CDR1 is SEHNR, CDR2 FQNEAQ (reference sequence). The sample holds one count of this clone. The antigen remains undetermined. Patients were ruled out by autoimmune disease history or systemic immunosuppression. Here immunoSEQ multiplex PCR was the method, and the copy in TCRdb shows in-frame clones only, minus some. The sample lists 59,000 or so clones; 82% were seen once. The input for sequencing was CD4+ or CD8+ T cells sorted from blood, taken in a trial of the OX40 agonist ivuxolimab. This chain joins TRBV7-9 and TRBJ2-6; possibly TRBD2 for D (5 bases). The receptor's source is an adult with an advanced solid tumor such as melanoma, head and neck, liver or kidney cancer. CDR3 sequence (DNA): TGTGCCAGCAGCTTAGGGGTCGGAGGCCAAACCGGGGCCAACGTCCTGACTTTC. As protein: CASSLGVGGQTGANVLTF.